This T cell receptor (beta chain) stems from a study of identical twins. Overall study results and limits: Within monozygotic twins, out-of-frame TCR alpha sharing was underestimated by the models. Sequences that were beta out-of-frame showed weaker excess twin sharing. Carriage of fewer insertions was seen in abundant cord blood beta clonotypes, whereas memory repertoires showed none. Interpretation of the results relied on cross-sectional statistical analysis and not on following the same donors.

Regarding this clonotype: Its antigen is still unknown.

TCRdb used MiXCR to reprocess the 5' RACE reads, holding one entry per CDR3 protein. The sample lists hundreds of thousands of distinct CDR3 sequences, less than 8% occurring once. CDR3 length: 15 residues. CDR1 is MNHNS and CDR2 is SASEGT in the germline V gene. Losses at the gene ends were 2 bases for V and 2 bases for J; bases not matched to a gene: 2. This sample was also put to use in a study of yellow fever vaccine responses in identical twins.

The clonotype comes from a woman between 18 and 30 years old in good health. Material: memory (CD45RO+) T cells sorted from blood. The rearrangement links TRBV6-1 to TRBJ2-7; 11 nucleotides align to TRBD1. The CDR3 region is CASSEQDRGPYEQYF. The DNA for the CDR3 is TGTGCCAGCAGTGAACAGGACAGGGGGCCCTACGAGCAGTACTTC.